This passage covers 8 T cell receptor beta chains from one sample sequenced in a study of T cell responses to AZD1222 COVID-19 vaccine. The method was immunoSEQ multiplex PCR; TCRdb's version includes in-frame clones alone and lacks a portion of them. The sample shows about 130,000 clones, about 93% of them seen only once. Sequencing used peripheral blood, obtained 28 days after the second AZD1222 dose. The receptors stem from an adult who received the AZD1222 COVID-19 vaccine.

The chain has TRBV7-9 and TRBJ1-2; TRBD1 matches 11 bases. The V segment lost 4 bases and the J segment 6 bases; nucleotides outside the gene matches: 7. Looked up from germline, CDR1 is SEHNR and CDR2 is FQNEAQ (reference sequence). The length of the CDR3 is 15 residues. This CDR3 is CASSSWTGGEDGYTF. The CDR3 bases are TGTGCCAGCAGCTCTTGGACAGGGGGCGAAGATGGCTACACCTTC. Full variable domain (missing parts from reference TRBV7-9 and TRBJ1-2): DTGVSQNPRHKITKRGQNVTFRCDPISEHNRLYWYRQTLGQGPEFLTYFQNEAQLEKSRLLSDRFSAERPKGSFSTLEIQRTEQGDSAMYLCASSSWTGGEDGYTFGSGTRLTVV.

V and J are TRBV2 and TRBJ1-1; D is unclear. The V end lost 8 bases, the J end lost 0 bases, and 10 bases lay between the germline ends. The CDR3 is made up of 13 amino acids. Germline V gives CDR1 SNHLY, CDR2 FYNNEI. The CDR3 DNA is TGTGCCAGCGGGGATGAACTGAACACTGAAGCTTTCTTT. Encoded protein: CASGDELNTEAFF.

The chain uses TRBV30 and TRBJ1-4; the D is unclear. Germline CDR1 GTSNPN, CDR2 SVGIG (reference sequence). This CDR3 has 14 residues. Trimming removed 0 bases from V and 10 bases from J, with 15 bases in between. The CDR3 DNA is TGTGCCTGGAGTGTAACGGGTGGAATGGGAAAACTGTTTTTT. Amino acids: CAWSVTGGMGKLFF.

The CDR3 nucleotides read TGTGCCTGGAGTGTAGAGGGGACGGGGAAGTCACCCCTCCACTTT. It is translated as CAWSVEGTGKSPLHF. V is TRBV30 and J is TRBJ1-6, with TRBD1 as a possible D gene (5 bases). The V gene's germline CDR1 is GTSNPN and CDR2 SVGIG (reference sequence). The germline V and J ends were trimmed by 0 bases and 10 bases, with 16 bases remaining between them. The CDR3 loop spans 15 amino acids.

J is TRBJ1-6 and V is TRBV12-3 or TRBV12-4; D remains ambiguous. V was clipped by 6 bases and J by 9 bases, with 12 bases between them. CDR3 length: 13 residues. The CDR3: CASRTRRVSPLHF. The CDR3 nucleotides are TGTGCCAGCAGGACCCGGAGGGTTTCACCCCTCCACTTT.

The rearrangement links TRBV30 to TRBJ1-6; D uncertain. Germline CDR1 reads GTSNPN; CDR2 reads SVGIG (reference sequence). The V end lost 3 bases, the J end lost 0 bases, and 6 bases lay between the germline ends. This CDR3 comprises 14 residues. CDR3 loop: CAWRGSSYNSPLHF. In DNA form, the CDR3 reads TGTGCCTGGAGGGGCAGCTCCTATAATTCACCCCTCCACTTT.

The chain combines TRBV6-5 with TRBJ1-1; 7 nucleotides agree with TRBD1. Germline V gene lookup returns CDR1 MNHEY and CDR2 SVGAGI. With V trimmed by 2 bases and J by 4 bases, 7 bases remained unmatched. This CDR3 region has 15 residues. CDR3 in amino acids: CASSYGGQTSTEAFF. In DNA form, the CDR3 reads TGTGCCAGCAGTTACGGGGGACAGACGAGCACTGAAGCTTTCTTT.

CDR3 in amino acids: CASSPYSANTEAFF. In DNA form, the CDR3 reads TGTGCCAGCTCACCGTACAGTGCCAACACTGAAGCTTTCTTT. This chain links TRBV18 with TRBJ1-1; no reliable D call. The germline CDR1 and CDR2 sequences are KGHSH and LQKENI. Deletions cut 3 bases from V and 2 bases from J, with 10 bases between. This CDR3 is built from 14 residues.